Listed below are T cell receptor beta chains from one sample, sequenced in a study. TCRdb used MiXCR to reprocess the 5' RACE reads, holding one entry per CDR3 protein. The repertoire holds 5,000 to 7,000 distinct CDR3 sequences, with more than 50% as singletons. The specimen was memory CD4+ T cells sorted from blood. The receptors here all came from a female donor with breast cancer. Each CDR3 is given with its conserved first and last residue. The D gene is left open where the match is weak. Clone sizes are given selectively: once, few, many, or a class where the clone is expanded.

cdr3_aa,cdr3_nt,j_call,v_call,clone_size,d_call
CASRLAYEQYF,TGTGCCAGCCGCCTGGCCTACGAGCAGTACTTC,TRBJ2-7,TRBV6-4,NA,NA
CASSEQLLPAWAFF,TGTGCCAGCAGTGAACAACTATTGCCCGCATGGGCTTTCTTT,TRBJ1-1,TRBV6-1,once,NA
CSARHRDPYGYTF,TGCAGTGCCCGGCACCGGGATCCCTATGGCTACACCTTC,TRBJ1-2,TRBV20-1,NA,NA
CSANQYGGGEKLFF,TGCAGTGCTAACCAATACGGAGGAGGTGAAAAACTGTTTTTT,TRBJ1-4,TRBV20-1,NA,NA
CASSLGGLGEKLFF,TGCGCCAGCAGCTTGGGGGGACTTGGGGAAAAACTGTTTTTT,TRBJ1-4,TRBV5-1,once,NA
CASSFGEGRTNEQFF,TGTGCCAGCAGTTTCGGGGAGGGTAGAACCAATGAGCAGTTCTTC,TRBJ2-1,TRBV12-3/TRBV12-4,NA,TRBD2
CASSLSDYEQYF,TGTGCCAGCAGCCTCAGTGACTACGAGCAGTACTTC,TRBJ2-7,TRBV11-3,NA,NA
CASSLAGRADTQYF,TGTGCCAGCAGCTTAGCCGGACGGGCAGATACGCAGTATTTT,TRBJ2-3,TRBV7-2,NA,NA
CASRTGDSGSPKNIQYF,TGCGCCAGCAGAACTGGAGATAGCGGGAGTCCCAAAAACATTCAGTACTTC,TRBJ2-4,TRBV5-4,NA,TRBD2
CASRQQGISSTDTQYF,TGTGCCAGCAGGCAGCAGGGGATCTCCAGCACAGATACGCAGTATTTT,TRBJ2-3,TRBV12-3/TRBV12-4,few,NA
CASTLHRDSGNTIYF,TGTGCCAGCACCCTTCACCGGGACAGCGGAAACACCATATATTTT,TRBJ1-3,TRBV7-9,few,TRBD1
CASSVEWSSYEQYF,TGTGCCAGCAGCGTAGAGTGGAGCTCCTACGAGCAGTACTTC,TRBJ2-7,TRBV9,once,NA
CASSQGQLNSPLHF,TGCGCCAGCAGCCAAGGGCAGCTTAATTCACCCCTCCACTTT,TRBJ1-6,TRBV4-1,NA,NA
CASSLWGGSGGDEQFF,TGTGCCAGCAGTTTATGGGGCGGGAGTGGTGGCGATGAGCAGTTCTTC,TRBJ2-1,TRBV28,few,TRBD2
CASSWATDTQYF,TGTGCCAGCAGCTGGGCAACAGATACGCAGTATTTT,TRBJ2-3,TRBV5-5,NA,NA
CASNGVYDEQYF,TGTGCCAGCAATGGGGTTTACGACGAGCAGTACTTC,TRBJ2-7,TRBV6-1,NA,NA
CASSPLRSGNTIYF,TGTGCCAGCAGTCCACTCCGCTCTGGAAACACCATATATTTT,TRBJ1-3,TRBV12-3/TRBV12-4,NA,NA
CASSLAPTDGGTEAFF,TGCGCCAGCAGCTTGGCCCCGACAGACGGCGGCACTGAAGCTTTCTTT,TRBJ1-1,TRBV5-1,NA,NA
CASSLALLEQYF,TGTGCCAGCAGCTTAGCCCTCCTCGAGCAGTACTTC,TRBJ2-7,TRBV7-2,NA,NA
CSARVGGRVYNEQFF,TGCAGTGCTAGAGTCGGCGGGAGGGTCTACAATGAGCAGTTCTTC,TRBJ2-1,TRBV20-1,few,TRBD2
CSFRVAETQYF,TGCAGTTTCAGGGTAGCAGAGACCCAGTACTTC,TRBJ2-5,TRBV20-1,NA,NA
CSASPQMNTEAFF,TGCAGTGCAAGCCCCCAGATGAACACTGAAGCTTTCTTT,TRBJ1-1,TRBV20-1,NA,NA
CSARGLAGSGFQYF,TGCAGTGCTAGGGGACTAGCGGGCTCGGGCTTTCAGTACTTC,TRBJ2-4,TRBV20-1,NA,TRBD2
CASRLAGQGNGYTF,TGTGCCAGCAGACTCGCGGGACAGGGGAATGGCTACACCTTC,TRBJ1-2,TRBV12-3/TRBV12-4,NA,TRBD1
CSAGGTASLKYGYTF,TGCAGTGCTGGGGGGACAGCCTCTCTTAAGTATGGCTACACCTTC,TRBJ1-2,TRBV20-1,NA,TRBD1
CSVEDWQNNEQFF,TGCAGCGTTGAAGATTGGCAGAACAATGAGCAGTTCTTC,TRBJ2-1,TRBV29-1,NA,NA
CASSFERGRDTQYF,TGTGCCAGCAGTTTCGAGCGTGGAAGGGATACGCAGTATTTT,TRBJ2-3,TRBV28,NA,NA
CASSSGTGKETQYF,TGCGCCAGCAGCTCCGGGACTGGTAAAGAGACCCAGTACTTC,TRBJ2-5,TRBV5-1,large,NA
CSARDRGYYEQYF,TGCAGTGCTAGAGACAGGGGCTACTACGAGCAGTACTTC,TRBJ2-7,TRBV20-1,large,NA
CASSYVAGEGYEQYF,TGTGCCAGCAGTTACGTGGCAGGGGAGGGCTACGAGCAGTACTTC,TRBJ2-7,TRBV6-5,few,NA
CSAPGTGGQETQYF,TGCAGTGCGCCCGGGACAGGGGGTCAAGAGACCCAGTACTTC,TRBJ2-5,TRBV20-1,large,TRBD1
CASDGDRGHTEAFF,TGTGCCAGCGACGGGGACAGGGGGCACACTGAAGCTTTCTTT,TRBJ1-1,TRBV12-3/TRBV12-4,once,TRBD1
CASSLVSGGTDTQYF,TGTGCCAGCAGCTTAGTGTCGGGGGGCACAGATACGCAGTATTTT,TRBJ2-3,TRBV7-2,NA,NA
CASSLVQTSNQPQHF,TGTGCCAGCAGCTTAGTACAGACTAGCAATCAGCCCCAGCATTTT,TRBJ1-5,TRBV7-8,NA,NA
CSAPSGAYEQYF,TGCAGTGCACCTAGCGGGGCTTACGAGCAGTACTTC,TRBJ2-7,TRBV20-1,NA,TRBD2
CATRDRSNTEAFF,TGTGCCACCCGGGACAGGTCGAACACTGAAGCTTTCTTT,TRBJ1-1,TRBV6-5,NA,TRBD1
CASSQGSSGTASSYEQCF,TGTGCCAGCAGCCAAGGGAGTTCCGGGACGGCGAGCTCCTACGAGCAGTGCTTC,TRBJ2-7,TRBV4-2,NA,NA